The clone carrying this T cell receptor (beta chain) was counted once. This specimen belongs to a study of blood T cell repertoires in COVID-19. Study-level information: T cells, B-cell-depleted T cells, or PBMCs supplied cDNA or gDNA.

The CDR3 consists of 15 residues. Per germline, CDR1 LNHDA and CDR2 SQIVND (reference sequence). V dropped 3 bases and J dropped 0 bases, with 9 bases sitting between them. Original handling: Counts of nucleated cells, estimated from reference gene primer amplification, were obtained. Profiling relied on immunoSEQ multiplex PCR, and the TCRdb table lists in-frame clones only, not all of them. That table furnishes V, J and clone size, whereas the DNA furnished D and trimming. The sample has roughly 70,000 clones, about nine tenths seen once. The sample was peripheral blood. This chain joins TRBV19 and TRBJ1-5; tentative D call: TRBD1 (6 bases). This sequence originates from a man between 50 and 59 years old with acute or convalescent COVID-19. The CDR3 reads CASSIWTDSNQPQHF. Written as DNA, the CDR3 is TGTGCCAGTAGTATCTGGACAGATAGCAATCAGCCCCAGCATTTT.